This T cell receptor (beta chain) was sequenced in a study of T-cell memory formation after mild COVID-19. Study-wide results and caveats: Memory cells collected pre-infection included some clones that later responded, suggesting cross-reactive memory joined. Contracting CD4+ clones lay largely in CM and EM, with CD8+ ones residing in EMRA. Clones that contracted from day 15 to 85 were balanced CD4/CD8, while later expanders leaned CD4+.

5'RACE primed from the constant segment yielded TCR alpha and TCR beta cDNA libraries bearing sample barcodes and UMIs. Using its own MiXCR run on the 5' RACE reads, TCRdb lists one record per CDR3 protein. The data contain some 130,000 distinct CDR3 sequences, 15% to 20% of them seen just once; the ten biggest clones take up about 14%. About this clonotype itself: Its antigen is as yet unknown.

Sequencing was performed on PBMCs or a T cell subset sorted from them (not recorded which). The clonotype was recovered from an adult woman who had mild COVID-19 (a few samples of this study predate the infection). Cell type and time point are not known.

The CDR3 reads CASSDQTPYTEAFF. The DNA for the CDR3 is TGTGCCAGCTCAGATCAGACACCGTACACTGAAGCTTTCTTT. V is TRBV18 and J is TRBJ1-1; D ambiguous. CDR1 is KGHSH and CDR2 is LQKENI in the germline V gene. The CDR3 loop spans 14 amino acids. Trimming pared 5 bases from V and 3 bases from J, leaving 13 bases between.